This TCR beta chain came from a study of identical twins. The CDR3 totals 14 residues. Trimming stripped 6 bases from V and 4 bases from J, with 15 bases between. Germline CDR1 and CDR2: SNHLY and FYNNEI. Each CDR3 protein is one row after TCRdb ran MiXCR on the 5' RACE reads. The sample shows roughly 540,000 distinct CDR3 sequences, 20% to 25% of them seen only once. Study results and limitations: Within monozygotic twins, out-of-frame TCR alpha sharing was underestimated by the models.

This clonotype was picked up many times. Its antigen is not known. The same sample was also studied in work on T cells expressing NK-cell markers.

This TCR came from a woman between 18 and 29 years old in good health. The genes are TRBV2 and TRBJ1-1; D might be TRBD1 (6 bases). The sample consisted of CD4+ T cells sorted from blood. In DNA form, the CDR3 reads TGTGCCAGCAGAGGGGGGGGGACGGGCACTGAAGCTTTCTTT. Amino acids: CASRGGGTGTEAFF. The variable domain in full, with the rest retrieved from reference TRBV2 and TRBJ1-1, is EPEVTQTPSHQVTQMGQEVILRCVPISNHLYFYWYRQILGQKVEFLVSFYNNEISEKSEIFDDQFSVERPDGSNFTLKIRSTKLEDSAMYFCASRGGGTGTEAFFGQGTRLTVV.